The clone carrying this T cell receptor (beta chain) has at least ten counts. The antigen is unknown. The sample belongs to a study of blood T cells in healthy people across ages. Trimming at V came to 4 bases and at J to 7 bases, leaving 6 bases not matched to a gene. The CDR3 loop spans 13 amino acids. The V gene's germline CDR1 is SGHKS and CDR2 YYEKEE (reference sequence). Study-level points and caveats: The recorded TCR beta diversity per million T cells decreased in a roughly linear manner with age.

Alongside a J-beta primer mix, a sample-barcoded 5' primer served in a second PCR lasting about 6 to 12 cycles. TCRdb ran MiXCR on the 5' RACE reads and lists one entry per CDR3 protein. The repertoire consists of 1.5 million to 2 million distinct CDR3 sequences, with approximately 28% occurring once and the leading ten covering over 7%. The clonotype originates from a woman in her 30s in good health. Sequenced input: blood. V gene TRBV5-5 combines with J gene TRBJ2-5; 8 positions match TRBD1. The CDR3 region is CASSPDRVLTQYF. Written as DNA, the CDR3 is TGTGCCAGCAGCCCGGACAGGGTACTGACCCAGTACTTC.